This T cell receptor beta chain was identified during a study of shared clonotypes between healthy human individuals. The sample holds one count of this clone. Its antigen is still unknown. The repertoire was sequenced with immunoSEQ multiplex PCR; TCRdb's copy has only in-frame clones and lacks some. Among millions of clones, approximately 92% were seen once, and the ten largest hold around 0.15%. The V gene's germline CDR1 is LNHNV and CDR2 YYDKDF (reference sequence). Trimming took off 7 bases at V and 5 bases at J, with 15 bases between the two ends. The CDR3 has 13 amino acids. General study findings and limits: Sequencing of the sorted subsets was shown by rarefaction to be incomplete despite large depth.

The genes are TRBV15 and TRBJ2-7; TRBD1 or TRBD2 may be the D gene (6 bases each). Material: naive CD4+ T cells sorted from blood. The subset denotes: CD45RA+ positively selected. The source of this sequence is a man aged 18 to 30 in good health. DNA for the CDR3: TGTGCCACCAAAGCGCTGGGGGGCGACGAGCAGTACTTC. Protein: CATKALGGDEQYF.